The rows below give T cell receptor beta chains drawn from one sample of a study of memory B cells and T cells in multiple sclerosis. Sequencing was performed with immunoSEQ multiplex PCR; in TCRdb, only in-frame clones are kept and a portion is missing. The sample includes several thousand clones, about 60% of them seen just once. The material sequenced was memory (CD45RO+) CD8+ T cells from blood. The receptors derive from a human donor with multiple sclerosis. CDR3s include the opening cysteine and the closing phenylalanine or tryptophan. Fields, in order: D gene, J gene, clone size, V gene, CDR3 protein, CDR3 DNA. D genes are given only for firm matches. Some rows have no size entry. The others give once, few or many, or a class for an expanded clone.

>TRBD1|TRBJ2-7|-|TRBV9
CASSLRDRDSYEQYF
TGTGCCAGCAGCCTCCGGGACAGGGATTCCTACGAGCAGTACTTC
>TRBD2|TRBJ2-1|-|TRBV7-9
CASSFSGGNYNEQFF
TGTGCCAGCAGCTTTAGCGGGGGAAACTACAATGAGCAGTTCTTC
>TRBD2|TRBJ2-6|-|TRBV7-9
CASSLTTSGGGANVLTF
TGTGCCAGCAGCTTAACGACTAGCGGGGGTGGGGCCAACGTCCTGACTTTC
>TRBD1|TRBJ2-2|medium-sized|TRBV5-1
CASSLEGDSTGELFF
TGCGCCAGCAGCTTGGAAGGGGACAGCACCGGGGAGCTGTTTTTT
>-|TRBJ2-1|-|TRBV5-1
CASSLGGSGKGANYNEQFF
TGCGCCAGCAGCTTGGGTGGGAGTGGAAAAGGAGCGAATTACAATGAGCAGTTCTTC
>TRBD1|TRBJ1-4|-|TRBV6-1
CASSEATGGNEKLFF
TGTGCCAGCAGTGAAGCGACAGGGGGTAATGAAAAACTGTTTTTT
>-|TRBJ1-1|few|TRBV4-1
CASSQVGANTEAFF
TGCGCCAGCAGCCAAGTAGGGGCGAACACTGAAGCTTTCTTT
>-|TRBJ1-4|-|TRBV28
CASSRDSNEKLFF
TGTGCCAGCTCGCGGGACTCTAATGAAAAACTGTTTTTT
>TRBD1|TRBJ2-7|few|TRBV6-1
CASIKLGTAAQQYF
TGTGCCAGCATCAAACTGGGGACAGCGGCCCAGCAGTACTTC
>TRBD1|TRBJ1-1|-|TRBV19
CASSSKTGGTEAFF
TGTGCCAGTAGTTCGAAGACAGGGGGTACTGAAGCTTTCTTT
>-|TRBJ2-7|-|TRBV27
CASGQSRGREQYF
TGTGCCAGCGGACAGTCCCGCGGTCGGGAGCAGTACTTC
>-|TRBJ2-7|once|TRBV5-1
CASSVEQGHEQYF
TGCGCCAGCAGCGTAGAACAGGGCCACGAGCAGTACTTC
>-|TRBJ2-3|hyperexpanded|TRBV6-6
CASSVLEGTDTQYF
TGTGCCAGTTCGGTCCTTGAGGGCACAGATACGCAGTATTTT
>-|TRBJ2-7|-|TRBV27
CASSTPRGFSYEQYF
TGTGCCAGCAGTACCCCTAGAGGGTTTTCCTACGAGCAGTACTTC
>TRBD1|TRBJ2-5|large|TRBV7-6
CASSFSLIRDSKETQYF
TGTGCCAGCAGCTTTAGTTTGATCCGGGACAGTAAAGAGACCCAGTACTTC
>TRBD1|TRBJ1-1|-|TRBV6-5
CASSYGTGSGNTEAFF
TGTGCCAGCAGTTACGGGACAGGGAGCGGGAACACTGAAGCTTTCTTT
>-|TRBJ2-7|-|TRBV10-3
CAIKKTRGSYEQYF
TGTGCCATCAAGAAGACCAGGGGCTCCTACGAGCAGTACTTC
>TRBD1|TRBJ2-3|-|TRBV4-2
CASSQKDRVVDTQYF
TGTGCCAGCAGCCAAAAGGACAGGGTGGTGGATACGCAGTATTTT
>-|TRBJ1-6|medium-sized|TRBV13
CASTVSNSPLHF
TGTGCCAGCACCGTCTCTAATTCACCCCTCCACTTT
>TRBD1|TRBJ2-1|-|TRBV29-1
CSGNPGTGYNEQFF
TGCAGCGGGAACCCCGGGACAGGGTACAATGAGCAGTTCTTC
>TRBD1|TRBJ1-1|-|TRBV2
CASRQWTGGWNTEAFF
TGTGCCAGCAGACAATGGACAGGGGGCTGGAACACTGAAGCTTTCTTT
>-|TRBJ1-1|medium-sized|TRBV30
CAWGDSPNTEAFF
TGTGCCTGGGGAGACAGCCCGAACACTGAAGCTTTCTTT
>TRBD2|TRBJ2-1|-|TRBV25-1
CASGTSAYNEQFF
TGTGCCAGTGGGACTAGCGCCTACAATGAGCAGTTCTTC
>TRBD1|TRBJ2-7|-|TRBV4-1
CASSQDPALGTGGLYEQYF
TGCGCCAGCAGCCAAGACCCAGCCCTCGGGACAGGGGGCCTTTACGAGCAGTACTTC
>-|TRBJ2-7|-|TRBV6-6
CASSYGAEQYF
TGTGCCAGCAGTTACGGGGCTGAGCAGTACTTC
>TRBD1|TRBJ1-5|-|TRBV28
CASSLATGVSNQPQHF
TGTGCCAGCAGTTTGGCGACAGGGGTGAGTAATCAGCCCCAGCATTTT
>TRBD2|TRBJ2-3|-|TRBV2
CASRGVGGEPDTQYF
TGTGCCAGCAGGGGGGTCGGGGGGGAGCCAGATACGCAGTATTTT
>TRBD1|TRBJ2-1|-|TRBV6-1
CASSSRQGSYNEQFF
TGTGCCAGCAGTTCTAGACAGGGATCCTACAATGAGCAGTTCTTC
>-|TRBJ1-5|few|TRBV10-2
CASSELGQFNQPQHF
TGCGCCAGCAGTGAGTTGGGACAATTCAATCAGCCCCAGCATTTT
>-|TRBJ1-1|-|TRBV19
CASARGTEAFF
TGTGCCAGTGCACGGGGGACTGAAGCTTTCTTT
>-|TRBJ2-5|few|TRBV7-2
CASSLYSQETQYF
TGTGCCAGCAGCTTATACTCCCAAGAGACCCAGTACTTC
>TRBD1|TRBJ1-1|once|TRBV5-4
CASSPRDSSSLVVAFF
TGTGCCAGCAGCCCCAGGGACAGCTCCTCCCTGGTAGTGGCTTTCTTT
>-|TRBJ2-7|-|TRBV5-1
CASSPADGGGSYEQYF
TGCGCCAGCAGCCCCGCTGATGGTGGGGGCAGCTACGAGCAGTACTTC
>-|TRBJ1-2|-|TRBV5-4
CASSPTPNYGYTF
TGTGCCAGCAGCCCGACACCTAACTATGGCTACACCTTC
>TRBD1|TRBJ1-2|few|TRBV7-9
CASSLARGSVEGYTF
TGTGCCAGCAGCTTAGCCAGGGGGAGTGTTGAAGGCTACACCTTC
>-|TRBJ2-1|-|TRBV28
CASSFGGGDEQFF
TGTGCCAGCAGTTTTGGTGGGGGCGATGAGCAGTTCTTC
>-|TRBJ1-6|-|TRBV7-9
CASSLYGGPLHF
TGTGCCAGCAGCTTATATGGAGGCCCCCTCCACTTT
>-|TRBJ2-1|-|TRBV6-5
CASSYRGGSPYNEQFF
TGTGCCAGCAGTTACAGGGGGGGCTCCCCCTACAATGAGCAGTTCTTC
>-|TRBJ1-3|few|TRBV4-1
CASSQGEASGNTIYF
TGCGCCAGCAGCCAAGGGGAGGCCTCTGGAAACACCATATATTTT
>TRBD1|TRBJ2-7|few|TRBV11-2
CASSLTLGQGGYEQYF
TGTGCCAGCAGCTTAACCCTGGGACAGGGGGGCTACGAGCAGTACTTC